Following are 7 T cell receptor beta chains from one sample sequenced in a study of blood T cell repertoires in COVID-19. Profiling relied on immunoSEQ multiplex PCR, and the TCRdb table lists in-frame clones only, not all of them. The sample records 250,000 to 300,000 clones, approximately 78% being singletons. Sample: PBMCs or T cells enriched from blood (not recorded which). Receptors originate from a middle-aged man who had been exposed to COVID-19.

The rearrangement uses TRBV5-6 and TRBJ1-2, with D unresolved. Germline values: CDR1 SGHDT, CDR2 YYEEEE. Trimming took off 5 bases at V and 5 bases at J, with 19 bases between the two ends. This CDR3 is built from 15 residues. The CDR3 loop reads CASSFGPRADYGYTF. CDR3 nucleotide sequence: TGTGCCAGCAGTTTTGGACCGAGGGCAGATTATGGCTACACCTTC.

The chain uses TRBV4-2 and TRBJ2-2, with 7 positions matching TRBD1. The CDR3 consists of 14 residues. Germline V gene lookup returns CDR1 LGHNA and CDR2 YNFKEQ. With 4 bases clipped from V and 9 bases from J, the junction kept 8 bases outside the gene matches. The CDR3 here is CASSPTDRAWELFF. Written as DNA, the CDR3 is TGTGCCAGCAGCCCCACAGACAGGGCGTGGGAGCTGTTTTTT.

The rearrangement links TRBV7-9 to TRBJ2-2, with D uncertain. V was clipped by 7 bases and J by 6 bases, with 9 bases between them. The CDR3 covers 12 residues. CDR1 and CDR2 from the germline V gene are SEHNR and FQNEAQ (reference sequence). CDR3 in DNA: TGTGCCAGCACACAGTTACCCGGGGAGCTGTTTTTT. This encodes CASTQLPGELFF.

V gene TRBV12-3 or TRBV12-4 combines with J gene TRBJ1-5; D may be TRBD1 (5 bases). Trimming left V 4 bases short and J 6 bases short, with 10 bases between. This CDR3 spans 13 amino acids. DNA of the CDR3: TGTGCCAGCAGTTCCTCTGGGGCTCAGCCCCAGCATTTT. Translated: CASSSSGAQPQHF.

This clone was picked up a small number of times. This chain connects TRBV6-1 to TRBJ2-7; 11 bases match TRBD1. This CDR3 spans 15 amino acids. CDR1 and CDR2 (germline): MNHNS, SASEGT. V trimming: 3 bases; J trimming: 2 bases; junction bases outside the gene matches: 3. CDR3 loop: CASSEEGQGAYEQYF. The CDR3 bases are TGTGCCAGCAGTGAGGAGGGACAGGGGGCCTACGAGCAGTACTTC.

CDR3 nucleotides: TGTGCCACCAGTGACCCGAGGACTAGCGGGAGATTTGGAGATACGCAGTATTTT. It codes for CATSDPRTSGRFGDTQYF. The chain links TRBV24-1 to TRBJ2-3; TRBD2 agrees at 13 bases. With 4 bases clipped from V and 5 bases from J, the junction kept 11 bases outside the gene matches. Germline CDR1 and CDR2: KGHDR and SFDVKD. This CDR3 spans 18 amino acids.

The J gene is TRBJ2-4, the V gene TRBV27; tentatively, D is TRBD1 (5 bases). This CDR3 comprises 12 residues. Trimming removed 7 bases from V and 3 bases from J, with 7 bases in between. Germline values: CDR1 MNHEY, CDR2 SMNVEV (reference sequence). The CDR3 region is CASMGLKNIQYF. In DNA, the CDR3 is TGTGCCAGCATGGGGCTCAAAAACATTCAGTACTTC.